This T cell receptor beta chain originates from a study of T-cell memory formation after mild COVID-19. It was 5'RACE with constant-segment primers that produced the TCR alpha and TCR beta cDNA libraries, which carried sample barcodes and UMIs. TCRdb analysed the 5' RACE reads with MiXCR anew, one entry per CDR3 protein. The sample has 300,000 to 400,000 distinct CDR3 sequences; around 28% are singletons. V lost 4 bases and J lost 6; bases outside the gene matches: 4. This CDR3 comprises 15 residues. Germline V gene lookup returns CDR1 SGHVS and CDR2 FNYEAQ. The receptor's source is an adult woman who had mild COVID-19 (a few samples of this study predate the infection). Cell type and time point are not known. The sample taken for sequencing was PBMCs or a T cell subset sorted from them (not recorded which). The chain links TRBV7-6 to TRBJ2-2, with 11 bases identical to TRBD1. CDR3 sequence (DNA): TGTGCCAGCAGCTGGACAGGGGGCAGGGCCGGGGAGCTGTTTTTT. As protein: CASSWTGGRAGELFF.